Listed below are T cell receptor beta chains from one sample, sequenced in a study of OX40 agonist ivuxolimab in advanced cancers. Clones were read by immunoSEQ multiplex PCR, and TCRdb kept only the in-frame ones, dropping some. Of over 45,000 clones in the sample, 88% were seen once. Sequencing was performed on CD4+ or CD8+ T cells sorted from blood, taken in a trial of the OX40 agonist ivuxolimab. These TCRs come from an adult with an advanced solid tumor such as melanoma, head and neck, liver or kidney cancer. CDR3s include the opening cysteine and the closing phenylalanine or tryptophan. Fields, in order: CDR3 DNA, CDR3 protein, CDR3 length, D gene, clone size, V gene, J gene. A D gene is named only where the DNA matches it firmly. The size field is filled for only some rows; it gives once, few, many or a size class.

DNA: TGTGCCAGCAGAGACTCGGGACTAGCAGACGAGCAGTACTTC; CDR3: CASRDSGLADEQYF; length: 14; D: TRBD2; size: NA; V: TRBV6-6; J: TRBJ2-7
DNA: TGTGCCAGCCGACAGGGGCCTACCGGGGAGCTGTTTTTT; CDR3: CASRQGPTGELFF; length: 13; D: TRBD1; size: few; V: TRBV5-4; J: TRBJ2-2
DNA: TGTGCCAGCAGCGTTCGACTAGCGGGAGGGCCGTACGAGCAGTACTTC; CDR3: CASSVRLAGGPYEQYF; length: 16; D: TRBD2; size: NA; V: TRBV11-2; J: TRBJ2-7
DNA: TGTGCCAGCACCAGTAACTATGGCTACACCTTC; CDR3: CASTSNYGYTF; length: 11; D: NA; size: NA; V: TRBV25-1; J: TRBJ1-2
DNA: TGTGCCAGCCGCCGACAGGGGTTCACTGAAGCTTTCTTT; CDR3: CASRRQGFTEAFF; length: 13; D: TRBD1; size: NA; V: TRBV6-5; J: TRBJ1-1
DNA: TGTGCCTGGAGTAAAACTAGCGGGAGGATGGGGCAAGAGACCCAGTACTTC; CDR3: CAWSKTSGRMGQETQYF; length: 17; D: TRBD2; size: NA; V: TRBV30; J: TRBJ2-5
DNA: TGTGCCAGCAGGCCATCGGGGCTCTCGGGCTACGAGCAGTACTTC; CDR3: CASRPSGLSGYEQYF; length: 15; D: NA; size: NA; V: TRBV25-1; J: TRBJ2-7
DNA: TGTGCCAGTAGCTCAACAGGGGGTTCGGGCGAGCAGTACTTC; CDR3: CASSSTGGSGEQYF; length: 14; D: TRBD1; size: NA; V: TRBV19; J: TRBJ2-7
DNA: TGTGCCAGTAGTAGGGATGCTAATGAAAAACTGTTTTTT; CDR3: CASSRDANEKLFF; length: 13; D: NA; size: NA; V: TRBV19; J: TRBJ1-4
DNA: TGTGCCAGCAGCTTAGCAGGTGGGAACACTGAAGCTTTCTTT; CDR3: CASSLAGGNTEAFF; length: 14; D: NA; size: NA; V: TRBV13; J: TRBJ1-1
DNA: TGTGCCAGCAGCCCCCTGGGGAAGCTCAACACTGAAGCTTTCTTT; CDR3: CASSPLGKLNTEAFF; length: 15; D: NA; size: NA; V: TRBV28; J: TRBJ1-1
DNA: TGTGCCAGCAGTTTAGGTGGTATGATGATCTACACCTTC; CDR3: CASSLGGMMIYTF; length: 13; D: NA; size: NA; V: TRBV28; J: TRBJ1-2
DNA: TGTGCCAGCAGTCGGGGACTAGCGGGTCAAACGGGGGGAGTATTC; CDR3: CASSRGLAGQTGGVF; length: 15; D: TRBD2; size: NA; V: TRBV28; J: TRBJ2-7
DNA: TGTGCCAGCAGCCAATCGGCACCCAAAGGGGTCGGCTACACCTTC; CDR3: CASSQSAPKGVGYTF; length: 15; D: NA; size: NA; V: TRBV7-2; J: TRBJ1-2
DNA: TGTGCCAGCAGCTTGCAGGGACAGGGGGCGAATGAGCAGTTCTTC; CDR3: CASSLQGQGANEQFF; length: 15; D: TRBD1; size: NA; V: TRBV7-6; J: TRBJ2-1
DNA: TGTGCCTGGACTAGCAGCGCAGATACGCAGTATTTT; CDR3: CAWTSSADTQYF; length: 12; D: NA; size: once; V: TRBV30; J: TRBJ2-3
DNA: TGTGCCAGCAGCTTGGCTTCAACCCTCCACTTT; CDR3: CASSLASTLHF; length: 11; D: NA; size: NA; V: TRBV5-8; J: TRBJ1-6
DNA: TGCAGTGCCCTCTTAGGGGAGACCCAGTACTTC; CDR3: CSALLGETQYF; length: 11; D: NA; size: NA; V: TRBV20-1; J: TRBJ2-5
DNA: TGTGCTAGTGGGGAGACAGGGACTATCGAGCAGTACTTC; CDR3: CASGETGTIEQYF; length: 13; D: NA; size: NA; V: TRBV12-5; J: TRBJ2-7
DNA: TGTGCCAGCAGCTTAGACGGACAGGCCCTACAGTTCTTC; CDR3: CASSLDGQALQFF; length: 13; D: TRBD1; size: once; V: TRBV11-3; J: TRBJ2-1
DNA: TGTGCCAGTAGTTTCCAGGGAGGCGGTCAGCCCCAGCATTTT; CDR3: CASSFQGGGQPQHF; length: 14; D: NA; size: NA; V: TRBV19; J: TRBJ1-5
DNA: TGTGCCAGCAGTTACTCGACTTGGGGTCCCCTCCACTTT; CDR3: CASSYSTWGPLHF; length: 13; D: NA; size: NA; V: TRBV6-5; J: TRBJ1-6
DNA: TGTGCCAGCAGCCTCAGCGGGGGGGCTGCCGGGGAGCTGTTTTTT; CDR3: CASSLSGGAAGELFF; length: 15; D: TRBD2; size: NA; V: TRBV6-5; J: TRBJ2-2
DNA: TGCGCCAGCAGCCCAACGGCCCGGGGCGATGAGCAGTTCTTC; CDR3: CASSPTARGDEQFF; length: 14; D: NA; size: NA; V: TRBV4-3; J: TRBJ2-1
DNA: TGTGCTAGTGGTTTGCCCGGACAGATCTATGGCTACACCTTC; CDR3: CASGLPGQIYGYTF; length: 14; D: NA; size: NA; V: TRBV12-5; J: TRBJ1-2
DNA: TGTGCCAGCAGCGTACTCTTCGCGGGTGGCTCCTACAATGAGCAGTTCTTC; CDR3: CASSVLFAGGSYNEQFF; length: 17; D: NA; size: NA; V: TRBV7-9; J: TRBJ2-1
DNA: TGTGCCTGGAGTGTACGAGAGAGGGTGTCATCACCCCTCCACTTT; CDR3: CAWSVRERVSSPLHF; length: 15; D: NA; size: NA; V: TRBV30; J: TRBJ1-6
DNA: TGTGCCAGTAGTAAAGGACAGGGAGGTGAAAAACTGTTTTTT; CDR3: CASSKGQGGEKLFF; length: 14; D: TRBD1; size: NA; V: TRBV19; J: TRBJ1-4
DNA: TGCGCCAGCAGCCAATACTATTCCCCGGGACAGGGGGATTACGAGCAGTACTTC; CDR3: CASSQYYSPGQGDYEQYF; length: 18; D: TRBD1; size: NA; V: TRBV4-1; J: TRBJ2-7
DNA: TGTGCCGGATTCACCACCGGGGAGCTGTTTTTT; CDR3: CAGFTTGELFF; length: 11; D: NA; size: NA; V: TRBV30; J: TRBJ2-2
DNA: TGTGCCAGCAGCCGCACGGGGGGGGGAAACTCACCCCTCCACTTT; CDR3: CASSRTGGGNSPLHF; length: 15; D: NA; size: NA; V: TRBV11-2; J: TRBJ1-6
DNA: TGTGCCAGCAGCTTGGGGACTTTTTACAATGAGCAGTTCTTC; CDR3: CASSLGTFYNEQFF; length: 14; D: NA; size: NA; V: TRBV7-2; J: TRBJ2-1
DNA: TGTGCCAGCAGGTTGGGACAGGGGGTTTCCTACGAGCAGTACTTC; CDR3: CASRLGQGVSYEQYF; length: 15; D: TRBD1; size: NA; V: TRBV27; J: TRBJ2-7
DNA: TGCAGCGTTGAGGAACTACCGGGGGAACATGAGCAGTTCTTC; CDR3: CSVEELPGEHEQFF; length: 14; D: NA; size: NA; V: TRBV29-1; J: TRBJ2-1
DNA: TGTGCCAGCAGTGGGGCCCCGTTACAAGGCGAAAAACTGTTTTTT; CDR3: CASSGAPLQGEKLFF; length: 15; D: NA; size: NA; V: TRBV2; J: TRBJ1-4
DNA: TGCGCCAGCAGCTTGGGGGACAGATACTATGGCTACACCTTC; CDR3: CASSLGDRYYGYTF; length: 14; D: TRBD1; size: NA; V: TRBV5-1; J: TRBJ1-2
DNA: TGTGCCAGCAGCTTAGGAACAGCGAACACTGAAGCTTTCTTT; CDR3: CASSLGTANTEAFF; length: 14; D: NA; size: NA; V: TRBV7-3; J: TRBJ1-1
DNA: TGCGCCAGCAGCTTGGTAGTCGGTAGAAACTTGGTAGAGCAGTACTTC; CDR3: CASSLVVGRNLVEQYF; length: 16; D: NA; size: NA; V: TRBV5-1; J: TRBJ2-7
DNA: TGTGCCAGCAGTTACCTAACAGGGGCAGATACGCAGTATTTT; CDR3: CASSYLTGADTQYF; length: 14; D: TRBD1; size: NA; V: TRBV6-6; J: TRBJ2-3
DNA: TGTGCCAGCAGCTGGCCAGGGACGACTCTCGGCGGCTACACCTTC; CDR3: CASSWPGTTLGGYTF; length: 15; D: NA; size: few; V: TRBV7-9; J: TRBJ1-2
DNA: TGTGCCACCAGCGGCGGGGAGATAAGGGATTTCGATGAGCAGTTCTTC; CDR3: CATSGGEIRDFDEQFF; length: 16; D: NA; size: NA; V: TRBV15; J: TRBJ2-1
DNA: TGTGCCTGGAGTCCTGGCAGGGGCGCAACAGATACGCAGTATTTT; CDR3: CAWSPGRGATDTQYF; length: 15; D: NA; size: NA; V: TRBV30; J: TRBJ2-3